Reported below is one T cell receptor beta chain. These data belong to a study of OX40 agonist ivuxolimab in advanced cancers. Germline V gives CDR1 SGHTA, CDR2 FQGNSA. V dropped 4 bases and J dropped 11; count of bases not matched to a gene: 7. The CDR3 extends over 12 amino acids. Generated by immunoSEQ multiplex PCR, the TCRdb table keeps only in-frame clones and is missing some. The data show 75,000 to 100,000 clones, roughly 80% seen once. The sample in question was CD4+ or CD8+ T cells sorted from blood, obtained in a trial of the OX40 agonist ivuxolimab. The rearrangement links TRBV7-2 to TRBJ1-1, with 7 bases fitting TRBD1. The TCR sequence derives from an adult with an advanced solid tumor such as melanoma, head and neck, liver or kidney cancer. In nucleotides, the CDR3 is TGTGCCAGCAGCTCTTCGACAGGGACGGCTTTCTTT. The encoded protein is CASSSSTGTAFF.